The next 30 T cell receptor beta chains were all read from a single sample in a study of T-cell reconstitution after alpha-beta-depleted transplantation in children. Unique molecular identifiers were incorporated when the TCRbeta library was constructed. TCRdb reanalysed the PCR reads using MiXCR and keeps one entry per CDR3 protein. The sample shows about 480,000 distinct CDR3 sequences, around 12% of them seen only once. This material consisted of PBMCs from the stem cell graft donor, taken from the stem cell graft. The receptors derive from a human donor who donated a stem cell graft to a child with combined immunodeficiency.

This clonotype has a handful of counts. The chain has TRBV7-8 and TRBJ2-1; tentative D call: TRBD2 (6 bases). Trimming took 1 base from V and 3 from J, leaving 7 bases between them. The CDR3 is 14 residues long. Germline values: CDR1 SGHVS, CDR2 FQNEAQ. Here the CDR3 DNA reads TGTGCCAGCAGCTTAGAGGACTACTACAATGAGCAGTTCTTC. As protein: CASSLEDYYNEQFF.

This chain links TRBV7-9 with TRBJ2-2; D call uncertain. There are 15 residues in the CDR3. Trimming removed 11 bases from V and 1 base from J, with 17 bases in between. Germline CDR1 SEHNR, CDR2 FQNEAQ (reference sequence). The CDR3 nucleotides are TGTGCCGGAACCACTACGGAAATGAACACCGGGGAGCTGTTTTTT. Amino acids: CAGTTTEMNTGELFF.

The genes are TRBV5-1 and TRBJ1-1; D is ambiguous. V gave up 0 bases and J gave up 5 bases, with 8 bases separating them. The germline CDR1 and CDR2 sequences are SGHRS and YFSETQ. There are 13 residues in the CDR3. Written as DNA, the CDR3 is TGCGCCAGCAGCTTGGAGGCGAGGACTGAAGCTTTCTTT. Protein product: CASSLEARTEAFF.

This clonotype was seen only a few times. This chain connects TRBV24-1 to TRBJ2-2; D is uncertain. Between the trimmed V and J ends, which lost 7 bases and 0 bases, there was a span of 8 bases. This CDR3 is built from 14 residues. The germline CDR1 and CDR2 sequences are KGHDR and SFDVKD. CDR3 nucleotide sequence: TGTGCCACCAGGTCCGGTTCGAACACCGGGGAGCTGTTTTTT. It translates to CATRSGSNTGELFF.

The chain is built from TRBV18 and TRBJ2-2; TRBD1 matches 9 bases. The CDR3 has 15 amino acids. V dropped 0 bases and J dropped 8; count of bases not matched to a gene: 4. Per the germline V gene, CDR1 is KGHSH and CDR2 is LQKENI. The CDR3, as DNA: TGTGCCAGCTCACCACCACAGGGGGCCGATGGGGAGCTGTTTTTT. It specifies CASSPPQGADGELFF.

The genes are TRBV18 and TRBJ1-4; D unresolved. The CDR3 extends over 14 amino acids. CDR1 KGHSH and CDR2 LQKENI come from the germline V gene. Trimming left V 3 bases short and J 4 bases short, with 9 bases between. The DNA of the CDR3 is TGTGCCAGCTCACCGGGCGGCATTAATGAAAAACTGTTTTTT. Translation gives CASSPGGINEKLFF. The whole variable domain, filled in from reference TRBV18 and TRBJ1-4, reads NAGVMQNPRHLVRRRGQEARLRCSPMKGHSHVYWYRQLPEEGLKFMVYLQKENIIDESGMPKERFSAEFPKEGPSILRIQQVVRGDSAAYFCASSPGGINEKLFFGSGTQLSVL.

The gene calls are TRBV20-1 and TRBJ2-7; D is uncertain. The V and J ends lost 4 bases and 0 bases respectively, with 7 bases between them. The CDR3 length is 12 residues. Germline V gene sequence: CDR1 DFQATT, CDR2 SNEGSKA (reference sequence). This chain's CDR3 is CSAKESSYEQYF. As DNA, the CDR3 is TGCAGTGCTAAGGAGAGCTCCTACGAGCAGTACTTC.

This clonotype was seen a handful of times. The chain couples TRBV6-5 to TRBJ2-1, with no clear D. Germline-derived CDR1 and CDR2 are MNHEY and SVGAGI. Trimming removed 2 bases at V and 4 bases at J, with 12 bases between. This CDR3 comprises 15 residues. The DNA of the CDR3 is TGTGCCAGCAGTTACGGGTACGAGGCTTACAATGAGCAGTTCTTC. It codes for CASSYGYEAYNEQFF.

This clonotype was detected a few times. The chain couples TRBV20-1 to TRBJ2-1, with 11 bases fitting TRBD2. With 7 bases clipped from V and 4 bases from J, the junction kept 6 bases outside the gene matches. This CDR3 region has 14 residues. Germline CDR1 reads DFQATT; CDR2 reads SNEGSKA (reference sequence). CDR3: CSVQTSGDYNEQFF. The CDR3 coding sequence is TGCAGTGTTCAGACTAGCGGGGATTACAATGAGCAGTTCTTC.

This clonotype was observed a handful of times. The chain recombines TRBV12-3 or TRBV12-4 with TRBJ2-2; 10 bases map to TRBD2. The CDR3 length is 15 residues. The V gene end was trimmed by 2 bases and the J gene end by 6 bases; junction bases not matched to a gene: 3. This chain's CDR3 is CASSLMLAGAGELFF. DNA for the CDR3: TGTGCCAGCAGTTTAATGCTAGCGGGAGCCGGGGAGCTGTTTTTT.

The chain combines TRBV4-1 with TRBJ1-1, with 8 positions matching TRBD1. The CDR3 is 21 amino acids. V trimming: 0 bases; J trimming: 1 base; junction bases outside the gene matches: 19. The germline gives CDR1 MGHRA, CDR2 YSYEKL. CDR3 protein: CASSQDRIEPGGYLGNTEAFF. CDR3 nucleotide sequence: TGCGCCAGCAGCCAAGACCGGATAGAGCCAGGGGGCTATCTGGGGAACACTGAAGCTTTCTTT.

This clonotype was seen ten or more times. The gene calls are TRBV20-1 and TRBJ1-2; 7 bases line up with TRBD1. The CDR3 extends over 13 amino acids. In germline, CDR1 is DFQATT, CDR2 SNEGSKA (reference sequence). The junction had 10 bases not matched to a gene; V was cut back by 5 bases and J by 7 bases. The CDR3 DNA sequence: TGCAGTGCTGTGCCGGAACAGGGGTTTGGCTACACCTTC. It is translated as CSAVPEQGFGYTF.

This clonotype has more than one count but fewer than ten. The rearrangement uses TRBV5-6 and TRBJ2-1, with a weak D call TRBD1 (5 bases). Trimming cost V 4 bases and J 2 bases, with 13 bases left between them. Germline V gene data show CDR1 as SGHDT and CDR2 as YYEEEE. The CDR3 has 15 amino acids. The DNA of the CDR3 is TGTGCCAGCAGCCCAGACAGTGCAACCTACAATGAGCAGTTCTTC. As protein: CASSPDSATYNEQFF.

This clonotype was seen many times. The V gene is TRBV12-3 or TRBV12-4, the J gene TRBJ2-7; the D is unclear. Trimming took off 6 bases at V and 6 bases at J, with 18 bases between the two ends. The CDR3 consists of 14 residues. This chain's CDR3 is CASRYRSQSLEQYF. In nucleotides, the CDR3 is TGTGCCAGCAGATATCGGTCACAGTCCCTCGAGCAGTACTTC.

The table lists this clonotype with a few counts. This CDR3 is CSAYQGELPGELFF. In nucleotides, the CDR3 is TGCAGCGCGTACCAGGGAGAACTACCCGGGGAGCTGTTTTTT. V usage is TRBV29-1 and J usage is TRBJ2-2; D may match TRBD1 or TRBD2 (5 bases each). Trimming removed 7 bases from V and 6 bases from J, with 18 bases in between. Per the germline V gene, CDR1 is SQVTM and CDR2 is ANQGSEA. The CDR3 loop spans 14 amino acids.

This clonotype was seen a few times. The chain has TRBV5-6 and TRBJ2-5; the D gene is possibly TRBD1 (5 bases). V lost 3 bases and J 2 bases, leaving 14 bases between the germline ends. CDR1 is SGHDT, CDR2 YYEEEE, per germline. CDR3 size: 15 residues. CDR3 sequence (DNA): TGTGCCAGCAGCTCCCCTTCCGACAGACAAGAGACCCAGTACTTC. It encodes CASSSPSDRQETQYF.

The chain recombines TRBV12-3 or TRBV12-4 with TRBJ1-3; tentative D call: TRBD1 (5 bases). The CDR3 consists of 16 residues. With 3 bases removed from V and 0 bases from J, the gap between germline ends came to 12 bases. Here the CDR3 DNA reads TGTGCCAGCAGTTTTTCAGGGACCCACTCTGGAAACACCATATATTTT. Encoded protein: CASSFSGTHSGNTIYF.

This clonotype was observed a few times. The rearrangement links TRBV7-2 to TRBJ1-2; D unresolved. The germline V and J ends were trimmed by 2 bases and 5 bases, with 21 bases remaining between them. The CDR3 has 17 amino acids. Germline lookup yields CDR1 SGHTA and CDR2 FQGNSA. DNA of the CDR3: TGTGCCAGCAGCTTATTTGGTGGCAAGGTGGGAGCATATGGCTACACCTTC. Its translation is CASSLFGGKVGAYGYTF.

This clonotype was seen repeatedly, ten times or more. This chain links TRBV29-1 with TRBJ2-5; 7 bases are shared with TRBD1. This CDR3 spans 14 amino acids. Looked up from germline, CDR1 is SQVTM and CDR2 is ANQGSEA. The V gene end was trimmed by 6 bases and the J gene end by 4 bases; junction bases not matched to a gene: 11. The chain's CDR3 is CSVERRDRLETQYF. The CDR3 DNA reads TGCAGCGTAGAACGCCGGGACAGACTAGAGACCCAGTACTTC.

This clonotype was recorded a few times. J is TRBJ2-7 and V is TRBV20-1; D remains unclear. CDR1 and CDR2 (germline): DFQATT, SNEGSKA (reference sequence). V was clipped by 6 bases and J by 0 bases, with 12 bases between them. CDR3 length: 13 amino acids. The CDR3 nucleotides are TGCAGTGCCCGCCCCCCCGACTCCTACGAGCAGTACTTC. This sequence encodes CSARPPDSYEQYF.

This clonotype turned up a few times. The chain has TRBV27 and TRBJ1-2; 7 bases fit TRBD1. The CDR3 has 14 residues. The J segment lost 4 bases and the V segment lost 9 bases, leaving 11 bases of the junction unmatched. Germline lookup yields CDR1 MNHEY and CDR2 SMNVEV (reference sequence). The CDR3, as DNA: TGTGCCAGTAGAACCATAGGGGGCGGCTATGGCTACACCTTC. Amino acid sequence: CASRTIGGGYGYTF.

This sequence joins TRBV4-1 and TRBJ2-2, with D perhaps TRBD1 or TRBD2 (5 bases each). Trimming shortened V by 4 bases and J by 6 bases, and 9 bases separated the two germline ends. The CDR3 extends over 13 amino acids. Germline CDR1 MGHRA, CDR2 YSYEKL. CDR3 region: CASSRGTAGELFF. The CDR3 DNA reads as TGCGCCAGCAGCCGTGGGACGGCCGGGGAGCTGTTTTTT.

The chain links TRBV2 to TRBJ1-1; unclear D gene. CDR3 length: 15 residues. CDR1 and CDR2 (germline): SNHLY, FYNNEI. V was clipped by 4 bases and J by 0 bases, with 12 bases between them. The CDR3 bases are TGTGCCAGCAGTGGAGGTGCGATTGTGAACACTGAAGCTTTCTTT. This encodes CASSGGAIVNTEAFF.

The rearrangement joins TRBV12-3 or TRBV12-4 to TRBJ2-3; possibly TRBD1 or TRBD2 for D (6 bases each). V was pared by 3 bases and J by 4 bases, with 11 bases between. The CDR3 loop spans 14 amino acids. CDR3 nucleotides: TGTGCCAGCAGTTTGCTAAGGGGGGCAGATACGCAGTATTTT. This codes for CASSLLRGADTQYF.

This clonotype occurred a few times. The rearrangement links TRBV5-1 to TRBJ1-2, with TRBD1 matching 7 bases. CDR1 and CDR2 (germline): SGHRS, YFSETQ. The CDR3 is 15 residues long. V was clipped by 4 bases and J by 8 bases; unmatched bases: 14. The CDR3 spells CASSPLGQSLLGYTF. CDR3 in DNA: TGCGCCAGCAGCCCTCTGGGACAGAGCCTCCTGGGCTACACCTTC. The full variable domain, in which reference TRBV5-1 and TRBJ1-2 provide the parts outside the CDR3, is KAGVTQTPRYLIKTRGQQVTLSCSPISGHRSVSWYQQTPGQGLQFLFEYFSETQRNKGNFPGRFSGRQFSNSRSEMNVSTLELGDSALYLCASSPLGQSLLGYTFGSGTRLTVV.

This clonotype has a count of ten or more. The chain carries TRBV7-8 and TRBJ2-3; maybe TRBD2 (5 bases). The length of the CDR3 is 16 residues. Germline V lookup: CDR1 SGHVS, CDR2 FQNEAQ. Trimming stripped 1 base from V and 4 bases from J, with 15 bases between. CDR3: CASSLERDFSADTQYF. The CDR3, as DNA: TGTGCCAGCAGCTTAGAGAGGGATTTTAGCGCAGATACGCAGTATTTT.

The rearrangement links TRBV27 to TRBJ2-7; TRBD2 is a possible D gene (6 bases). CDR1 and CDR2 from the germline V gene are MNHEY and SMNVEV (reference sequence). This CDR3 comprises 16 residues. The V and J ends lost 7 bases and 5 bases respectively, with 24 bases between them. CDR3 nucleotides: TGTGCCAGCAACTACTACGGCTCCGCGGGGAGAAACGAGCAGTACTTC. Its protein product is CASNYYGSAGRNEQYF.

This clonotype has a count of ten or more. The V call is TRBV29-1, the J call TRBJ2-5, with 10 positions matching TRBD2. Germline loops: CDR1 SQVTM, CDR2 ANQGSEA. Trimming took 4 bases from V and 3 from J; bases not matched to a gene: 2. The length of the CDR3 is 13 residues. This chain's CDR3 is CSVGTSGEETQYF. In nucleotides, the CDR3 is TGCAGCGTTGGGACTAGCGGAGAAGAGACCCAGTACTTC.

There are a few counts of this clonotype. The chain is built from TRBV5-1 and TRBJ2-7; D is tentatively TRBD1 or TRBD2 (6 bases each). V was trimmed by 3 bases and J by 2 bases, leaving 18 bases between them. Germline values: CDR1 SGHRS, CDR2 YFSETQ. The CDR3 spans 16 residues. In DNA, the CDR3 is TGCGCCAGCAGCTACGGGGGCACCTTGTATACCTACGAGCAGTACTTC. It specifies CASSYGGTLYTYEQYF.

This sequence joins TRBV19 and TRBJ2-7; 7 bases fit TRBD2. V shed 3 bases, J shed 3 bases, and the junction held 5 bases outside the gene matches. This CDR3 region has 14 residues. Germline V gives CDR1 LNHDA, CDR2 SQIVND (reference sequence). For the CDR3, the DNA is TGTGCCAGTAGTATTCCGGGAGGAGGCTACGAGCAGTACTTC. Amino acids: CASSIPGGGYEQYF.